This record looks at one T cell receptor beta chain sequence and its context. Antigen specificity is unknown. CDR1 is SNHLY, CDR2 FYNNEI, per germline. The V gene lost 7 bases and the J gene lost 7 bases, with 19 bases spanning the gap. CDR3 size: 14 residues. The data are from a study of cytomegalovirus exposure and HLA in healthy donors. Primers: 60 Vbeta forward and 13 Jbeta reverse. The data were produced by immunoSEQ multiplex PCR, yet TCRdb's version contains in-frame clones alone and is incomplete. The sample contains about 190,000 clones, roughly 80% of which appear only once. Study-wide results and caveats: Some highly shared sequence variants likely arose as a pipeline artifact. HLA alleles were associated with fewer than 20,000 TCR beta sequences in a later analysis at 0.05 false discovery rate.

The receptor comes from a man between 40 and 49 years old in good health and CMV-seropositive. The V call is TRBV2, the J call TRBJ1-1; D is possibly TRBD1 (5 bases). Material for sequencing was PBMCs. CDR3 sequence: CASNMDTKRGEAFF. The CDR3 DNA reads as TGTGCCAGCAATATGGACACAAAAAGGGGTGAAGCTTTCTTT.